The source of this T cell receptor (beta chain) is a study of T-cell reconstitution after alpha-beta-depleted transplantation in children. Preparation of the TCRbeta library used unique molecular identifiers. MiXCR, applied by TCRdb to the PCR reads, yields one record per CDR3 protein. The profile shows some 440,000 distinct CDR3 sequences, 15% to 20% of them singletons. Trimming removed 0 bases from V and 9 bases from J, with 7 bases in between. This CDR3 comprises 13 residues. CDR1 SGHKS and CDR2 YYEKEE come from the germline V gene (reference sequence). The material sequenced was PBMCs, mostly from graft donor cells, taken 360 days after TCRalphabeta/CD19-depleted stem cell transplant. The gene calls are TRBV5-5 and TRBJ1-6, with D uncertain. The receptor was derived from a boy younger than two who had a stem cell transplant for Wiskott-Aldrich syndrome, so the T cells may come from the graft donor. The CDR3 loop is CASSLVVSSPLHF. The CDR3 nucleotides read TGTGCCAGCAGCTTGGTGGTCAGTTCACCCCTCCACTTT.